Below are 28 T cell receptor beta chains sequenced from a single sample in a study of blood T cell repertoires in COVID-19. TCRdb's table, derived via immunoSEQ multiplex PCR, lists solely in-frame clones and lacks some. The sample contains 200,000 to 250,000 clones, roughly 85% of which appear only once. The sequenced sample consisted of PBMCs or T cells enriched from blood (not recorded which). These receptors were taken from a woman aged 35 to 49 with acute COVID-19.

In DNA form, the CDR3 reads TGTGCCAGCAGCTTAGGGACACAGGGGGGCCCCGGCTATGGCTACACCTTC. This codes for CASSLGTQGGPGYGYTF. The chain employs TRBV11-2 and TRBJ1-2, with TRBD1 identical over 8 bases. Trimming removed 1 base from V and 4 bases from J; junction bases left unmatched: 11. Germline V gene lookup returns CDR1 SGHAT and CDR2 FQNNGV. The CDR3 length is 17 residues.

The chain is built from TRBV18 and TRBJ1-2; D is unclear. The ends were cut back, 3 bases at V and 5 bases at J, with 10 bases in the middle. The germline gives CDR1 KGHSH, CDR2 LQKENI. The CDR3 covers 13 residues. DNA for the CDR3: TGTGCCAGCTCACCCCGAGCGGTATATGGCTACACCTTC. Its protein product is CASSPRAVYGYTF.

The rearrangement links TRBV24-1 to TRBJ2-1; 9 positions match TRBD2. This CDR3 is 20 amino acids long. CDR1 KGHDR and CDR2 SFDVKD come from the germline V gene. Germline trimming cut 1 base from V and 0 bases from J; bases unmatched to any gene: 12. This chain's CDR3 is CATSDLPTSGSKSSYNEQFF. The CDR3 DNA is TGTGCCACCAGTGATTTACCCACTAGCGGGTCCAAAAGCTCCTACAATGAGCAGTTCTTC.

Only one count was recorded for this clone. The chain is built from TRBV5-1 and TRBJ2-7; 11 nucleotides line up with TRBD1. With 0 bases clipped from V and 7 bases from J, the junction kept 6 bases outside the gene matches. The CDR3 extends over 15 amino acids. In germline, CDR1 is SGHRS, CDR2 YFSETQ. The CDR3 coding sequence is TGCGCCAGCAGCTTGGAAGGACAGGGGGCCAGGGAGCAGTACTTC. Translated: CASSLEGQGAREQYF. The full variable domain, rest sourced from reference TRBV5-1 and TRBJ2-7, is KAGVTQTPRYLIKTRGQQVTLSCSPISGHRSVSWYQQTPGQGLQFLFEYFSETQRNKGNFPGRFSGRQFSNSRSEMNVSTLELGDSALYLCASSLEGQGAREQYFGPGTRLTVT.

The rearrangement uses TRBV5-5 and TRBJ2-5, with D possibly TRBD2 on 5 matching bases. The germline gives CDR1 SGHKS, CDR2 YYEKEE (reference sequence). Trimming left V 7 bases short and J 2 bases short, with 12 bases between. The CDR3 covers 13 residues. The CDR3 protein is CASLRAIQETQYF. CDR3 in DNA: TGTGCCAGCTTGAGGGCGATACAAGAGACCCAGTACTTC.

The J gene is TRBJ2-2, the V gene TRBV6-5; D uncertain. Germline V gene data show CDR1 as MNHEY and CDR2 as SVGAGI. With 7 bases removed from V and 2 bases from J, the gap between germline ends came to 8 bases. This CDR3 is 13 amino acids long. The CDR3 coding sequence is TGTGCCAGCACGCCGGTTAACACCGGGGAGCTGTTTTTT. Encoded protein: CASTPVNTGELFF.

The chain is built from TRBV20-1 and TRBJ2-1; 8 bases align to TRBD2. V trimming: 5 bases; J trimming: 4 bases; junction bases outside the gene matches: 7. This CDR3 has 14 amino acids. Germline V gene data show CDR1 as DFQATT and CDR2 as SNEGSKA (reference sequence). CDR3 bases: TGCAGTGCTCGTGTCAAGCGGGGGTACAATGAGCAGTTCTTC. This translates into CSARVKRGYNEQFF.

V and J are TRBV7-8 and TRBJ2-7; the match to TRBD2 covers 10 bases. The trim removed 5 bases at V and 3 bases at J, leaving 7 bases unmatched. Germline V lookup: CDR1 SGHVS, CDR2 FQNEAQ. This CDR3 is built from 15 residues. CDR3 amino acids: CASSARTSGDYEQYF. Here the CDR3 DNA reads TGTGCCAGCAGCGCCCGGACTAGCGGAGACTACGAGCAGTACTTC.

The CDR3 sequence: CASSQFLAGVLNEQFF. CDR3 DNA sequence: TGTGCCAGCAGCCAATTTCTTGCGGGAGTTCTCAATGAGCAGTTCTTC. The genes are TRBV14 and TRBJ2-1; 7 bases match TRBD2. J was trimmed by 6 bases and V by 2 bases; bases with no gene match: 10. The CDR3 is made up of 16 amino acids. CDR1 and CDR2 (germline): SGHDN, FVKESK.

In DNA, the CDR3 is TGTGCCACCAGCAGACCCGGACAGGGTGGCAATGAGCAGTTCTTC. Translation: CATSRPGQGGNEQFF. V usage is TRBV15 and J usage is TRBJ2-1; 8 positions match TRBD1. This CDR3 contains 15 residues. Germline V lookup: CDR1 LNHNV, CDR2 YYDKDF (reference sequence). The trim removed 2 bases at V and 6 bases at J, leaving 6 bases unmatched.

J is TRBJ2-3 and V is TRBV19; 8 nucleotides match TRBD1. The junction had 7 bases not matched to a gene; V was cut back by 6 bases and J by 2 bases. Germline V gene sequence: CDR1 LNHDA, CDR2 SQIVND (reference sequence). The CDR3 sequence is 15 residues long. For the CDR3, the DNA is TGTGCCAGTAGAGGGGGACAGGTGATCACAGATACGCAGTATTTT. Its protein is CASRGGQVITDTQYF.

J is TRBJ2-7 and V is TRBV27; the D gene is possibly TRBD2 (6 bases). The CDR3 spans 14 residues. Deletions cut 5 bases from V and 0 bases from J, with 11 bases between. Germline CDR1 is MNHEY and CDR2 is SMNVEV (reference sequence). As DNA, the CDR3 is TGTGCCAGCAGTATGCGGGACCTCTCCTACGAGCAGTACTTC. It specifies CASSMRDLSYEQYF.

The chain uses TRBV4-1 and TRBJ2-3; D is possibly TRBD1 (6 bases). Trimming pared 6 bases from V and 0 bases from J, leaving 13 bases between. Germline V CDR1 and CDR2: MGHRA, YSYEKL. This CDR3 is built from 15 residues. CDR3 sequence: CASRPGTPSTDTQYF. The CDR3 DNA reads TGCGCCAGCAGACCCGGGACACCCAGCACAGATACGCAGTATTTT.

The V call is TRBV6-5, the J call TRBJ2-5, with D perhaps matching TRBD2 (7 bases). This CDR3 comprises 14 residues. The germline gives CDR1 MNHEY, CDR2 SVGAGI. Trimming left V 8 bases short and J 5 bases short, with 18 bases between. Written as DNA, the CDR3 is TGTGCCAGCTCGGAGGGGGGGAGTCGGGAGACCCAGTACTTC. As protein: CASSEGGSRETQYF.

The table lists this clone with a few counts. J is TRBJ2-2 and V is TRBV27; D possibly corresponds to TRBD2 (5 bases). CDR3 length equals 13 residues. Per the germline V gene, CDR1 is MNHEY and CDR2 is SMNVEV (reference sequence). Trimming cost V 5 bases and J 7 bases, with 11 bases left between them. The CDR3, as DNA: TGTGCCAGCAGTCCCCCCCGGGGCGGGGAGCTGTTTTTT. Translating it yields CASSPPRGGELFF.

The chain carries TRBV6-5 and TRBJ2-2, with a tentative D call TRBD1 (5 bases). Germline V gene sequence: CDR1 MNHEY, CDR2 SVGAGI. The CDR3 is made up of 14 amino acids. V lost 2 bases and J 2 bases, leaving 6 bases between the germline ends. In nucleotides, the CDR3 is TGTGCCAGCAGTTACAGGGGTAACACCGGGGAGCTGTTTTTT. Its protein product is CASSYRGNTGELFF.

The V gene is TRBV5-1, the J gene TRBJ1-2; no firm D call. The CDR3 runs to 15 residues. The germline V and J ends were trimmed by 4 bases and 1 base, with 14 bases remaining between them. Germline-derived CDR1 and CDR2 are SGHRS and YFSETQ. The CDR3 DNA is TGCGCCAGCAGCCCGACTACGGCCCTTAACTATGGCTACACCTTC. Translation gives CASSPTTALNYGYTF.

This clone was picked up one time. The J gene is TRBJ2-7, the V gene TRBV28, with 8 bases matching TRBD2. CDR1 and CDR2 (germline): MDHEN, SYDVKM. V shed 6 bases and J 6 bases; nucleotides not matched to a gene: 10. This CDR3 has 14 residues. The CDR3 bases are TGTGCCAGCAGATCAAGCGGGAGTCGACGCGAGCAGTACTTC. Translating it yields CASRSSGSRREQYF.

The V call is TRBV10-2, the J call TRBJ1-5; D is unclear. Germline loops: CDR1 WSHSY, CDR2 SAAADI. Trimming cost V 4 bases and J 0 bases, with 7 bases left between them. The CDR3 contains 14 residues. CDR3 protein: CASSGSVSNQPQHF. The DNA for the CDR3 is TGCGCCAGCAGTGGTTCCGTTAGCAATCAGCCCCAGCATTTT.

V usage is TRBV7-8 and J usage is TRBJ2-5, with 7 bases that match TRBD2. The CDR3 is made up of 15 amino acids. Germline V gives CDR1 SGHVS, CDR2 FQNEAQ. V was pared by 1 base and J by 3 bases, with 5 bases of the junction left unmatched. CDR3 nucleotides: TGTGCCAGCAGCTTAGAGGGACTACCTAAAGAGACCCAGTACTTC. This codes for CASSLEGLPKETQYF.

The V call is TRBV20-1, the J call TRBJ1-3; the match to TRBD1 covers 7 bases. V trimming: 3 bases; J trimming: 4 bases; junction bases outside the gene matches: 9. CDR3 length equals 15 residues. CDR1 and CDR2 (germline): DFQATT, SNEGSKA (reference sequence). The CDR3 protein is CSASFRTGGGNTIYF. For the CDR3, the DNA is TGCAGTGCTAGTTTCCGGACAGGCGGAGGAAACACCATATATTTT.

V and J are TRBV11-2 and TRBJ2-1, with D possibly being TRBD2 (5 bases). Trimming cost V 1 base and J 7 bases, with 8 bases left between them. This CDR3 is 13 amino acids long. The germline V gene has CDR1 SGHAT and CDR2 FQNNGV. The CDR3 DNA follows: TGTGCCAGCAGCTTAGGTGGGAGAAATGAGCAGTTCTTC. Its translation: CASSLGGRNEQFF.

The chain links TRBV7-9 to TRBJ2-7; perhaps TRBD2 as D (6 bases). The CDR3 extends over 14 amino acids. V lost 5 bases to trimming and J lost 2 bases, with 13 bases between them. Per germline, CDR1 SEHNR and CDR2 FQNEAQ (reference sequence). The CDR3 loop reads CASSTTGSTYEQYF. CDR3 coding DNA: TGTGCCAGCAGCACCACCGGGAGCACCTACGAGCAGTACTTC.

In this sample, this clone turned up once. The CDR3 nucleotides are TGTGCCAGCAGTTTGCCCTTGGGCTTGATCAGCGGGAGGAATAGGCTACACACCGGGGAGCTGTTTTTT. This gives the protein CASSLPLGLISGRNRLHTGELFF. This rearrangement joins TRBV28 to TRBJ2-2; 9 positions match TRBD2. Germline V gives CDR1 MDHEN, CDR2 SYDVKM. V trimming: 3 bases; J trimming: 3 bases; junction bases outside the gene matches: 26. The CDR3 sequence is 23 residues long. The full variable domain, rest sourced from reference TRBV28 and TRBJ2-2, is DVKVTQSSRYLVKRTGEKVFLECVQDMDHENMFWYRQDPGLGLRLIYFSYDVKMKEKGDIPEGYSVSREKKERFSLILESASTNQTSMYLCASSLPLGLISGRNRLHTGELFFGEGSRLTVL.

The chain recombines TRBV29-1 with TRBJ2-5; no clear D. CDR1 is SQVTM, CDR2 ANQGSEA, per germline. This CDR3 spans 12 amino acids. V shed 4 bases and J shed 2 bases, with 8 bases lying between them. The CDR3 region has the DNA TGCAGCGTTGTTCGAACACAAGAGACCCAGTACTTC. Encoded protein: CSVVRTQETQYF.

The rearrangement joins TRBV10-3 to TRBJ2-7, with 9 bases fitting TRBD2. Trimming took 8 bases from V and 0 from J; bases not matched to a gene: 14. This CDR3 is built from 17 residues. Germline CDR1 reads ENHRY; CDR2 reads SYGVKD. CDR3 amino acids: CAIGGTQTSGLSYEQYF. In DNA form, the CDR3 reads TGTGCCATCGGTGGGACACAGACTAGCGGCCTCTCCTACGAGCAGTACTTC.

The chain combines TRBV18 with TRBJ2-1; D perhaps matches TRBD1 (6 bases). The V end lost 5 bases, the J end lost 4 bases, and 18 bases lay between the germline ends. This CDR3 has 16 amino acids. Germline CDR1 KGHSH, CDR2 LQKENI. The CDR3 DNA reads TGTGCCAGCTCAGAGCCGCAGGGGCTCCCTTACAATGAGCAGTTCTTC. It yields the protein CASSEPQGLPYNEQFF.

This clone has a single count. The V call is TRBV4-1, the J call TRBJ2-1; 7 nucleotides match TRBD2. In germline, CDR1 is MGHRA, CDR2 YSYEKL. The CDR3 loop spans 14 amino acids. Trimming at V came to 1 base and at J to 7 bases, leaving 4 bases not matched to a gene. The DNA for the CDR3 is TGCGCCAGCAGCCAAGGGGAGGGCGGGAATGAGCAGTTCTTC. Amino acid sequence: CASSQGEGGNEQFF.